One sample yielded the 30 T cell receptor beta chains listed below, sequenced in a study of CD8 T cells in ankylosing spondylitis. Using its own MiXCR run on the 5' RACE reads, TCRdb lists one record per CDR3 protein. Of approximately 180,000 distinct CDR3 sequences in the sample, 15% to 20% were seen once. Sequences were obtained from blood, either unsorted or a sorted T cell fraction (not recorded which). The receptor set was obtained from a male donor between 5 and 35 years old with ankylosing spondylitis or in good health (not recorded which).

This clonotype has ten or more counts. The chain recombines TRBV10-3 with TRBJ2-1; the D gene is possibly TRBD2 (6 bases). Germline V CDR1 and CDR2: ENHRY, SYGVKD. Deletions cut 2 bases from V and 5 bases from J, with 7 bases between. The CDR3 covers 13 residues. This CDR3 reads CAISEPGDNEQFF. The CDR3 DNA follows: TGTGCCATCAGTGAGCCGGGAGACAATGAGCAGTTCTTC.

This clonotype was observed at least ten times. The genes are TRBV10-3 and TRBJ2-1; TRBD1 matches at 11 bases. The CDR3 spans 14 residues. J lost 8 bases, V lost 5 bases, and 5 bases had no gene match. Per germline, CDR1 ENHRY and CDR2 SYGVKD. In nucleotides, the CDR3 is TGTGCCATCAGTTCCGGGACAGGGGGTGATGAGCAGTTCTTC. This sequence encodes CAISSGTGGDEQFF.

There are many counts of this clonotype. Here the CDR3 DNA reads TGTGCCAGCAGCCAAGCCGGGGCGAGCAATCAGCCCCAGCATTTT. Translation gives CASSQAGASNQPQHF. The rearrangement joins TRBV14 to TRBJ1-5, with D perhaps matching TRBD1 (5 bases). Germline V gives CDR1 SGHDN, CDR2 FVKESK. The CDR3 is made up of 15 amino acids. V was shortened by 1 base and J by 1 base, with 8 bases between the two germline ends.

This clonotype was observed at least ten times. V is TRBV6-2 or TRBV6-3 and J is TRBJ1-5; 8 nucleotides align to TRBD1. Germline loops: CDR1 MNHEY, CDR2 SVGEGT. The CDR3 contains 14 residues. V trimming: 4 bases; J trimming: 7 bases; junction bases outside the gene matches: 6. CDR3: CASSSRGREQPQHF. The CDR3 DNA reads TGTGCCAGCAGTTCCAGGGGGCGGGAACAGCCCCAGCATTTT.

V gene TRBV6-4 combines with J gene TRBJ2-1, with a tentative D call TRBD1 (6 bases). The germline V gene encodes CDR1 MRHNA and CDR2 SNTAGT. V gave up 2 bases and J gave up 5 bases, with 7 bases separating them. The CDR3 has 13 residues. CDR3 protein: CASSDRDNNEQFF. In nucleotides, the CDR3 is TGTGCCAGCAGTGACCGGGACAACAATGAGCAGTTCTTC.

This clonotype was seen many times. This chain uses TRBV12-3 or TRBV12-4 with TRBJ1-2, with unresolved D. This CDR3 contains 12 residues. V lost 5 bases, J lost 7 bases, and 11 bases lay in between. The CDR3, as DNA: TGTGCCAGCAGTCCTGGGTCGTTTGGCTACACCTTC. Encoded protein: CASSPGSFGYTF.

The rearrangement uses TRBV13 and TRBJ2-3; 10 bases align to TRBD2. V lost 1 base and J lost 4; bases outside the gene matches: 2. CDR3 length: 15 residues. Germline CDR1 PRHDT, CDR2 FYEKMQ (reference sequence). Here the CDR3 DNA reads TGTGCCAGCAGCTTAGAAGGACTAGCGGCAGATACGCAGTATTTT. Translated: CASSLEGLAADTQYF.

A few counts support this clonotype. The rearrangement links TRBV7-2 to TRBJ1-1, with 9 bases identical to TRBD1. With 2 bases clipped from V and 0 bases from J, the junction kept 7 bases outside the gene matches. Germline V gives CDR1 SGHTA, CDR2 FQGNSA. The length of the CDR3 is 17 residues. CDR3 bases: TGTGCCAGCAGCTTATCCCGAACAGGGGGCGTGAACACTGAAGCTTTCTTT. Translated, it gives CASSLSRTGGVNTEAFF.

Many counts were recorded for this clonotype. The genes are TRBV12-3 or TRBV12-4 and TRBJ2-3; a possible D gene is TRBD1 (5 bases). CDR3 length equals 15 residues. Between the trimmed V and J ends, which lost 6 bases and 2 bases, there was a span of 15 bases. CDR3: CASSLAQGYTDTQYF. CDR3 nucleotide sequence: TGTGCCAGCAGCCTGGCGCAGGGTTACACAGATACGCAGTATTTT.

This clonotype was recorded at least ten times. The chain couples TRBV6-1 to TRBJ2-5; maybe TRBD2 (6 bases). V was shortened by 6 bases and J by 5 bases, with 10 bases between the two germline ends. Germline loops: CDR1 MNHNS, CDR2 SASEGT. The length of the CDR3 is 12 residues. The CDR3 region has the DNA TGTGCCAGCAGACTAGCAACGGAGACCCAGTACTTC. It yields the protein CASRLATETQYF.

This clonotype was observed at least ten times. The rearrangement joins TRBV4-3 to TRBJ2-2; no firm D call. The ends were cut back, 0 bases at V and 4 bases at J, with 9 bases in the middle. CDR1 and CDR2 from the germline V gene are LGHNA and YSLEER. This CDR3 contains 15 residues. CDR3 coding DNA: TGCGCCAGCAGCCAAGAGGCTTGGAGCACCGGGGAGCTGTTTTTT. Its protein product is CASSQEAWSTGELFF.

This clonotype has ten or more counts. V is TRBV2 and J is TRBJ2-7; 11 bases fit TRBD2. There are 14 residues in the CDR3. The trim removed 7 bases at V and 2 bases at J, leaving 4 bases unmatched. The V gene's germline CDR1 is SNHLY and CDR2 FYNNEI. CDR3 DNA sequence: TGTGCCAGCAAGACGACTAGCGGGACCTACGAGCAGTACGTC. It is translated as CASKTTSGTYEQYV.

The V gene is TRBV4-2, the J gene TRBJ2-5, with TRBD2 matching 7 bases. This CDR3 contains 19 residues. The V gene's germline CDR1 is LGHNA and CDR2 YNFKEQ. J gave up 2 bases and V 8 bases, and 23 bases lay outside the gene matches. In DNA, the CDR3 is TGTGCCAGCCCCCAGGCCGTGCGGGAGTGCTCTTACGTACAAGAGACCCAGTACTTC. Translating gives CASPQAVRECSYVQETQYF.

This clonotype was seen a few times. This chain connects TRBV24-1 to TRBJ2-5; 7 nucleotides agree with TRBD1. CDR3 length: 16 residues. Germline loops: CDR1 KGHDR, CDR2 SFDVKD. V lost 3 bases, J lost 1 base, and 7 bases stayed unmatched. The CDR3 DNA reads TGTGCCACCAGTGATCTTAGACAGGGTTCCCAAGAGACCCAGTACTTC. Its protein product is CATSDLRQGSQETQYF.

V and J are TRBV29-1 and TRBJ2-1; 16 bases are a match to TRBD2. The trim removed 4 bases at V and 6 bases at J, leaving 9 bases unmatched. The CDR3 length is 17 residues. CDR1 and CDR2 (germline): SQVTM, ANQGSEA. CDR3 DNA sequence: TGCAGCGTTGGGGGACTAGCGGGAGGGCCAGGGTTCAATGAGCAGTTCTTC. It specifies CSVGGLAGGPGFNEQFF.

In this sample, this clonotype turned up many times. The chain employs TRBV20-1 and TRBJ1-4, with a weak D call TRBD1 (5 bases). This CDR3 contains 11 residues. The V gene's germline CDR1 is DFQATT and CDR2 SNEGSKA (reference sequence). The CDR3 loop is CRADSSEKLFF. CDR3 DNA: TGCAGGGCTGACAGTTCCGAAAAACTGTTTTTT.

This clonotype has just one count. Germline is not matched at one junction end, which may reflect a read error. The V gene is TRBV6-5, the J gene TRBJ2-5; TRBD1 aligns across 11 bases. This CDR3 is built from 16 residues. The germline gives CDR1 MNHEY, CDR2 SVGAGI. CDR3 in DNA: TGTGCCAGCAGTTTCTTACCGGGACAGGGGGTTGAGACCCAGAACTTC. Encoded protein: CASSFLPGQGVETQNF.

This clonotype was observed many times. The chain combines TRBV28 with TRBJ1-2, with D possibly TRBD1 on 5 matching bases. Germline assignment: CDR1 MDHEN and CDR2 SYDVKM. The ends were cut back, 5 bases at V and 5 bases at J, with 15 bases in the middle. This CDR3 is built from 14 residues. The CDR3 here is CASSPFQGGYGYTF. The CDR3 nucleotides read TGTGCCAGCAGTCCATTCCAGGGCGGGTATGGCTACACCTTC.

This clonotype was detected ten times or more. The chain recombines TRBV6-2 or TRBV6-3 with TRBJ2-1, with 9 positions matching TRBD1. The ends lost 2 bases at V and 0 bases at J; junction bases unmatched: 11. Germline V CDR1 and CDR2: MNHEY, SVGEGT. The CDR3 spans 19 residues. CDR3 region: CASSYLVTGGSLSYNEQFF. The CDR3 DNA follows: TGTGCCAGCAGTTACCTGGTGACAGGGGGTTCCCTCTCCTACAATGAGCAGTTCTTC.

This clonotype showed up many times. J is TRBJ2-3 and V is TRBV10-3, with D perhaps given as TRBD1 or TRBD2 (5 bases each). V shed 2 bases and J shed 5 bases, with 8 bases lying between them. The V gene's germline CDR1 is ENHRY and CDR2 SYGVKD. This CDR3 has 13 amino acids. CDR3 in amino acids: CAISEGTGDTQYF. In DNA form, the CDR3 reads TGTGCCATCAGTGAGGGGACGGGAGATACGCAGTATTTT.

This clonotype was recorded at least ten times. The gene calls are TRBV29-1 and TRBJ1-1; tentatively, D is TRBD1 (6 bases). Germline assignment: CDR1 SQVTM and CDR2 ANQGSEA. V was shortened by 6 bases and J by 1 base, with 18 bases between the two germline ends. The CDR3 loop spans 15 amino acids. The CDR3 region is CSVQVIRGKNTEAFF. CDR3 sequence (DNA): TGCAGCGTGCAAGTCATCAGGGGAAAGAACACTGAAGCTTTCTTT.

The sample holds a few counts of this clonotype. V is TRBV2 and J is TRBJ2-5; perhaps TRBD2 as D (5 bases). The germline gives CDR1 SNHLY, CDR2 FYNNEI. CDR3 length: 15 amino acids. Trimming left V 5 bases short and J 2 bases short, with 15 bases between. This chain's CDR3 is CASSTIGLAQETQYF. The DNA of the CDR3 is TGTGCCAGCAGTACGATAGGACTCGCTCAAGAGACCCAGTACTTC. The variable domain in full, with the rest retrieved from reference TRBV2 and TRBJ2-5, is EPEVTQTPSHQVTQMGQEVILRCVPISNHLYFYWYRQILGQKVEFLVSFYNNEISEKSEIFDDQFSVERPDGSNFTLKIRSTKLEDSAMYFCASSTIGLAQETQYFGPGTRLLVL.

This clonotype was counted ten times or more. The chain links TRBV20-1 to TRBJ1-2, with D uncertain. Germline V CDR1 and CDR2: DFQATT, SNEGSKA (reference sequence). This CDR3 has 16 residues. V dropped 0 bases and J dropped 0 bases, with 14 bases sitting between them. CDR3 in amino acids: CSAREGGTGTNYGYTF. The CDR3, as DNA: TGCAGTGCTAGAGAAGGAGGTACGGGGACTAACTATGGCTACACCTTC.

This chain connects TRBV20-1 to TRBJ2-1; 8 bases agree with TRBD2. The junction had 5 bases not matched to a gene; V was cut back by 3 bases and J by 7 bases. This CDR3 has 13 amino acids. Germline CDR1 and CDR2: DFQATT and SNEGSKA (reference sequence). CDR3: CSASGTRVNEQFF. The CDR3 DNA follows: TGCAGTGCTAGTGGGACTAGGGTGAATGAGCAGTTCTTC.

The chain couples TRBV11-3 to TRBJ2-1; tentative D call: TRBD1 (6 bases). Germline CDR1 and CDR2: SGHNT and YENEEA. The V end was cut by 5 bases, the J end by 0 bases, with 11 bases between. This CDR3 is built from 15 residues. CDR3 in amino acids: CASSTGTTSYNEQFF. DNA of the CDR3: TGTGCCAGCAGCACCGGGACAACCTCCTACAATGAGCAGTTCTTC.

CDR3 region: CSVISGTSGRGAEQYF. The CDR3 coding sequence is TGCAGCGTGATATCAGGGACTAGCGGGAGGGGTGCCGAGCAGTACTTC. The V call is TRBV29-1, the J call TRBJ2-7; 16 bases fit TRBD2. Trimming at V came to 6 bases and at J to 6 bases, leaving 11 bases not matched to a gene. Germline loops: CDR1 SQVTM, CDR2 ANQGSEA. The length of the CDR3 is 16 residues.

The table lists this clonotype with a few counts. The rearrangement links TRBV7-3 to TRBJ2-1; 9 bases line up with TRBD2. The germline CDR1 and CDR2 sequences are SGHTA and FQGTGA. The CDR3 runs to 16 residues. The trim removed 5 bases at V and 8 bases at J, leaving 13 bases unmatched. The CDR3 region is CASSEHGTSTAYEQFF. DNA of the CDR3: TGTGCCAGCAGCGAGCATGGGACTAGCACAGCCTATGAGCAGTTCTTC.

This clonotype was detected many times. This sequence joins TRBV15 and TRBJ2-1; D uncertain. From germline, CDR1 is LNHNV and CDR2 YYDKDF (reference sequence). The CDR3 is 13 amino acids. With 0 bases removed from V and 10 bases from J, the gap between germline ends came to 10 bases. The CDR3 region has the DNA TGTGCCACCAGCAGAGACGGGTTGAACGAGCAGTTCTTC. It translates to CATSRDGLNEQFF.

This clonotype was seen ten or more times. This chain uses TRBV5-1 with TRBJ2-3; 7 nucleotides align to TRBD1. The length of the CDR3 is 17 residues. Germline lookup yields CDR1 SGHRS and CDR2 YFSETQ. V lost 1 base and J lost 2; bases outside the gene matches: 10. The CDR3 DNA is TGCGCCAGCAGCTTGCTCGGGACAGTAGCAGCCACAGATACGCAGTATTTT. Translated, it gives CASSLLGTVAATDTQYF.

This clonotype was seen ten or more times. The J gene is TRBJ2-3, the V gene TRBV7-6; D unclear. This CDR3 contains 16 residues. The germline V and J ends were trimmed by 5 bases and 0 bases, with 15 bases remaining between them. The germline V gene encodes CDR1 SGHVS and CDR2 FNYEAQ. The CDR3 DNA sequence: TGTGCCAGCAGCCTCTCCGCGTGGACGAGCACAGATACGCAGTATTTT. As protein: CASSLSAWTSTDTQYF.